A selection of T cell receptor beta chains follows, all from one sample in a study of metastatic and nonmetastatic thyroid tumors. TCRdb redid the clone calls on the PCR reads using MiXCR. The sample has some 30,000 clones; about 3.9% are singletons. Sequences were obtained from blood. All receptors come from a female donor with papillary thyroid cancer or a benign thyroid nodule (not recorded which). Some clones in this sample may be carry-over from other donors' samples. CDR3s include the opening cysteine and the closing phenylalanine or tryptophan.

TRBV19,TRBJ2-3,CASSIGGATDTQYF
TRBV6-5,TRBJ1-1,CASSYGTGVSTEAFF
TRBV11-2,TRBJ2-5,CASSLGDRAETQYF
TRBV20-1,TRBJ2-5,CSAGTGETQYF
TRBV7-8,TRBJ1-2,CASSRRGTPLSYTF
TRBV4-1,TRBJ1-6,CASSPRYMTGSSYNSPLHF
TRBV27,TRBJ1-2,CASSFANLGQGNGYTF
TRBV2,TRBJ1-5,CASSRGGLNRPQHF
TRBV29-1,TRBJ2-7,CSVRGGPLYEQYF
TRBV6-1,TRBJ2-3,CASRELAGGTADTQYF
TRBV18,TRBJ2-5,CASSRERLVQLQETQYF
TRBV19,TRBJ2-1,CASSTPQSGISRDEQFF
TRBV28,TRBJ1-1,CASMYGGSAFF
TRBV6-5,TRBJ2-3,CASSYYRASTDTQYF
TRBV6-1,TRBJ1-6,CASSDNESSYNSPLHF
TRBV20-1,TRBJ1-1,CSARDRVNTEAFF
TRBV6-1,TRBJ1-1,CASSRTGGANTEAFF